Shown below are 2 T cell receptor beta chains from a single sample sequenced in a study of blood T cell repertoires in COVID-19 (dated by TCRdb to 2020 to 2021). The library was obtained by the immunoSEQ multiplex PCR assay. TCRdb limited this immuneACCESS table to in-frame rearrangements with V and J called. A share of clones is missing; checked studies link under half to unresolved V genes, and the rest is unexplained. The sample has about 110,000 clones on record, around 86% of them singletons. Of the sample, about 4% is held by the ten largest clones. Source material: peripheral blood. These receptors were taken from a woman in her 70s with acute or convalescent COVID-19.

The J gene is TRBJ1-2, the V gene TRBV28; TRBD1 matches at 7 bases. V gave up 5 bases and J gave up 5 bases; unmatched junction bases: 11. Germline V lookup: CDR1 MDHEN, CDR2 SYDVKM. CDR3 length: 15 amino acids. CDR3 DNA sequence: TGTGCCAGCAGTATACCCACACAGGGGTTTTATGGCTACACCTTC. It yields the protein CASSIPTQGFYGYTF.

The chain combines TRBV7-9 with TRBJ2-1, with D tentatively TRBD2 (5 bases). This CDR3 spans 14 amino acids. V lost 3 bases to trimming and J lost 7 bases, with 13 bases between them. Germline loops: CDR1 SEHNR, CDR2 FQNEAQ (reference sequence). Here the CDR3 reads CASSFSGLSNEQFF. In nucleotides, the CDR3 is TGTGCCAGCAGCTTCTCAGGACTGTCGAATGAGCAGTTCTTC.